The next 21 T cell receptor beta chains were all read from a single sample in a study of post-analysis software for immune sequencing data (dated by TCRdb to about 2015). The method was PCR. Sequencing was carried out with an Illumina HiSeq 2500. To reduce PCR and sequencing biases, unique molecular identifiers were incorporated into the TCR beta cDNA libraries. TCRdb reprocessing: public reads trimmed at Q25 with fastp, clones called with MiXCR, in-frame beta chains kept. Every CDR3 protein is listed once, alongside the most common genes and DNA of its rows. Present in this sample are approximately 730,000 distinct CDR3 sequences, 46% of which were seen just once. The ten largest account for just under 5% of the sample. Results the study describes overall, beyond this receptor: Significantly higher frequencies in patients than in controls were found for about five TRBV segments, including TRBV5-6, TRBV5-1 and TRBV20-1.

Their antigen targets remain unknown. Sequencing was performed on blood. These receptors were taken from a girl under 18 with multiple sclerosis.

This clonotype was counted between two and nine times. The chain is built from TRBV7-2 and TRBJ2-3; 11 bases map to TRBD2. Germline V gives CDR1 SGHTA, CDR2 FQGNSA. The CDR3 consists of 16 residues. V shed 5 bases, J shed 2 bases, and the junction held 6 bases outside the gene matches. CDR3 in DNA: TGTGCCAGCAGCCCTGTAGCGGGAGGGCCCACAGATACGCAGTATTTT. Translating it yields CASSPVAGGPTDTQYF.

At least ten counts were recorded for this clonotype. This CDR3 reads CASSQDLETTTWQYQETQYF. The CDR3 DNA is TGCGCCAGCAGCCAAGATCTAGAGACAACCACCTGGCAGTACCAAGAGACCCAGTACTTC. V gene TRBV4-1 combines with J gene TRBJ2-5; D ambiguous. The length of the CDR3 is 20 residues. CDR1 is MGHRA and CDR2 is YSYEKL in the germline V gene. V lost 0 bases, J lost 0 bases, and 23 bases lay in between.

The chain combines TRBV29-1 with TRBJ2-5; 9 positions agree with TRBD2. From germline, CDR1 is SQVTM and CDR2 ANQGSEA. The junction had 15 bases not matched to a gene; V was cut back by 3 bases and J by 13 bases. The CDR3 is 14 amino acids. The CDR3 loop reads CSVDETSGSSGRYF. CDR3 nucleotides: TGCAGCGTTGATGAGACTAGCGGATCTAGTGGTCGGTACTTC.

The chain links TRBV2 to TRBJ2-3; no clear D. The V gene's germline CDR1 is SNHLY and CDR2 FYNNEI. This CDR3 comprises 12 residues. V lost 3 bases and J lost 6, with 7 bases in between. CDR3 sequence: CASSDRMDTQYF. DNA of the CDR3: TGTGCCAGCAGTGATCGTATGGATACGCAGTATTTT.

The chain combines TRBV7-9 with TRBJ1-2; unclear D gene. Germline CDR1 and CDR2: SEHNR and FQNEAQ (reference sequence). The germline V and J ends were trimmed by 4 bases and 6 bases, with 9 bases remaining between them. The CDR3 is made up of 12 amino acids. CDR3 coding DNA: TGTGCCAGCAGCTCTACAGTCAATGGCTACACCTTC. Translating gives CASSSTVNGYTF.

CDR3 sequence: CASSVRGSSYNEQFF. CDR3 in DNA: TGTGCCAGCAGTGTACGCGGGAGCTCCTACAATGAGCAGTTCTTC. This chain uses TRBV6-5 with TRBJ2-1; 7 bases are a match to TRBD2. Germline assignment: CDR1 MNHEY and CDR2 SVGAGI. CDR3 length: 15 residues. The V gene end was trimmed by 5 bases and the J gene end by 0 bases; junction bases not matched to a gene: 4.

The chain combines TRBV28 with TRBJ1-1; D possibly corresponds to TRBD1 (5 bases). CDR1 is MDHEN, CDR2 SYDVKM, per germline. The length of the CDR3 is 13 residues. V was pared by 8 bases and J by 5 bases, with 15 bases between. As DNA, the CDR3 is TGTGCCAGCCCCAACGCGGGGGGGACTGAAGCTTTCTTT. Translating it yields CASPNAGGTEAFF. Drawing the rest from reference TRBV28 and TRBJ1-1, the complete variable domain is DVKVTQSSRYLVKRTGEKVFLECVQDMDHENMFWYRQDPGLGLRLIYFSYDVKMKEKGDIPEGYSVSREKKERFSLILESASTNQTSMYLCASPNAGGTEAFFGQGTRLTVV.

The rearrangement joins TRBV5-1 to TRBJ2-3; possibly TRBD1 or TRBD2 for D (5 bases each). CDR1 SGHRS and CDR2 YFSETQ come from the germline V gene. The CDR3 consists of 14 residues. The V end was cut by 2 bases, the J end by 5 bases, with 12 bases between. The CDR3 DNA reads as TGCGCCAGCAGCTTTGGGACGTACGAAGATACGCAGTATTTT. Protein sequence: CASSFGTYEDTQYF. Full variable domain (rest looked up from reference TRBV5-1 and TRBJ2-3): KAGVTQTPRYLIKTRGQQVTLSCSPISGHRSVSWYQQTPGQGLQFLFEYFSETQRNKGNFPGRFSGRQFSNSRSEMNVSTLELGDSALYLCASSFGTYEDTQYFGPGTRLTVL.

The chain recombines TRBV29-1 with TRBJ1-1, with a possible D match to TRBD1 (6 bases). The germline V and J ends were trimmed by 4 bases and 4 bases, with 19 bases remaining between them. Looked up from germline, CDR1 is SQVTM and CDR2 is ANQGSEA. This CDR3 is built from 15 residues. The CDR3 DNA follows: TGCAGCGTTGGTCCCCCCCGGGGGGCCGGCACTGAAGCTTTCTTT. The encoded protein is CSVGPPRGAGTEAFF.

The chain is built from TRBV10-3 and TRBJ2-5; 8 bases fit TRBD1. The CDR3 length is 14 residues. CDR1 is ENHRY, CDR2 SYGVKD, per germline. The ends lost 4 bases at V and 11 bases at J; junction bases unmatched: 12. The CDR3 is CAISVGQGGNEQYF. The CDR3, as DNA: TGTGCCATCAGTGTCGGACAGGGAGGCAATGAGCAGTACTTC.

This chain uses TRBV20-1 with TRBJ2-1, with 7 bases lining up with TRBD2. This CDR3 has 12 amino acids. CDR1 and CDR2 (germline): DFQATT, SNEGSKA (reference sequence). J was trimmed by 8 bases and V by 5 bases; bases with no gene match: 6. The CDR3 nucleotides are TGCAGTGCTGGGAGGGCCAGCGATGAGCAGTTCTTC. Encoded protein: CSAGRASDEQFF.

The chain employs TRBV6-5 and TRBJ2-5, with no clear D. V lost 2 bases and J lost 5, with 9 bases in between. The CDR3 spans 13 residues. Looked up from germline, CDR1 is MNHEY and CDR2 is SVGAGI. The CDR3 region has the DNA TGTGCCAGCAGTTACGGCCTCAAGGAGACCCAGTACTTC. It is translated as CASSYGLKETQYF.

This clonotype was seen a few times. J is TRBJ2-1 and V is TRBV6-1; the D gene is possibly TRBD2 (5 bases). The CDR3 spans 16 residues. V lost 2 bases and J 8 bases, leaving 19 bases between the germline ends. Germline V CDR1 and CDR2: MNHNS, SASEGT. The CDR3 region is CASSESWAGLMDEQFF. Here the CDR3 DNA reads TGTGCCAGCAGTGAAAGTTGGGCAGGACTCATGGATGAGCAGTTCTTC.

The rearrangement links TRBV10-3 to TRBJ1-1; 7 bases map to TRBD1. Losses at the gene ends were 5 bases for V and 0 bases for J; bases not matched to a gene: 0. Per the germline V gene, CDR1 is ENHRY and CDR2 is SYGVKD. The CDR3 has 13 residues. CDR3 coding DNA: TGTGCCATCAGTACAGGGGTGAACACTGAAGCTTTCTTT. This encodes CAISTGVNTEAFF.

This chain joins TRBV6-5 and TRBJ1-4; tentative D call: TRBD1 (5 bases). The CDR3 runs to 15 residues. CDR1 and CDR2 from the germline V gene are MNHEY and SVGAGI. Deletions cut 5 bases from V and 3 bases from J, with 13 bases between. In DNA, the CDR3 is TGTGCCAGCAGTCCTCTCCAGGGATCTAATGAAAAACTGTTTTTT. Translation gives CASSPLQGSNEKLFF.

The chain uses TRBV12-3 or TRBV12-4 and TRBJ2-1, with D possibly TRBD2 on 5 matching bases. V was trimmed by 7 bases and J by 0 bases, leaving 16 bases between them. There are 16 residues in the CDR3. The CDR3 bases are TGTGCCAGCATGGGCCCTATAGGGAGCTCCTACAATGAGCAGTTCTTC. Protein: CASMGPIGSSYNEQFF.

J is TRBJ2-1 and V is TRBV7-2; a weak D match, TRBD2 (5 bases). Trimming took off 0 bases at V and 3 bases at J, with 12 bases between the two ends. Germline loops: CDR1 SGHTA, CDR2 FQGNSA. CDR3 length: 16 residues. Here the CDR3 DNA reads TGTGCCAGCAGCTTAGCGGGGAGTAACCACTACAATGAGCAGTTCTTC. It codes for CASSLAGSNHYNEQFF.

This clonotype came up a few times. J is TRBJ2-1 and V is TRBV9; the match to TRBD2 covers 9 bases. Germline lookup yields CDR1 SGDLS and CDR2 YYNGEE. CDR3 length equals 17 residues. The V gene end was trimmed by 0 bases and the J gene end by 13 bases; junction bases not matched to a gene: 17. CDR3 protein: CASSVEGSPLAGSPQFF. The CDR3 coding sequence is TGTGCCAGCAGCGTAGAGGGTTCCCCACTAGCGGGTTCCCCTCAGTTCTTC.

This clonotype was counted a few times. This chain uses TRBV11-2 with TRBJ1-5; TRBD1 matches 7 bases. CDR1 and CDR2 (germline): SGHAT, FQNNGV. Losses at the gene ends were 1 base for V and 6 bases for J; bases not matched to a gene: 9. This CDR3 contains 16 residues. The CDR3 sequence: CASSLGTGPGGQPQHF. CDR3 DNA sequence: TGTGCCAGCAGCTTAGGCACGGGGCCAGGGGGTCAGCCCCAGCATTTT.

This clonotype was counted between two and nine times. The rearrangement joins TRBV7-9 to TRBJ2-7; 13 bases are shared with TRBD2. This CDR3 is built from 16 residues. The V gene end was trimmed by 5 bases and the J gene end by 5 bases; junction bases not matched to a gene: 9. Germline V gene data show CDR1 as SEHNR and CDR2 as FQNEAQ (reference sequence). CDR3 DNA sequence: TGTGCCAGCAGCCCGATGGGACTAGCGGGAAGCAACGAGCAGTACTTC. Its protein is CASSPMGLAGSNEQYF. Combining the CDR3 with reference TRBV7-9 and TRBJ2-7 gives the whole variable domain DTGVSQNPRHKITKRGQNVTFRCDPISEHNRLYWYRQTLGQGPEFLTYFQNEAQLEKSRLLSDRFSAERPKGSFSTLEIQRTEQGDSAMYLCASSPMGLAGSNEQYFGPGTRLTVT.

The CDR3 coding sequence is TGTGCCAGCAGCTCCCAACGAGTACTTAACTATGGCTACACCTTC. Translation gives CASSSQRVLNYGYTF. V usage is TRBV13 and J usage is TRBJ1-2, with D unresolved. The CDR3 is made up of 15 amino acids. Germline assignment: CDR1 PRHDT and CDR2 FYEKMQ (reference sequence). V lost 4 bases, J lost 1 base, and 13 bases lay in between. Full variable domain (outside the CDR3, taken from reference TRBV13 and TRBJ1-2): AAGVIQSPRHLIKEKRETATLKCYPIPRHDTVYWYQQGPGQDPQFLISFYEKMQSDKGSIPDRFSAQQFSDYHSELNMSSLELGDSALYFCASSSQRVLNYGYTFGSGTRLTVV.